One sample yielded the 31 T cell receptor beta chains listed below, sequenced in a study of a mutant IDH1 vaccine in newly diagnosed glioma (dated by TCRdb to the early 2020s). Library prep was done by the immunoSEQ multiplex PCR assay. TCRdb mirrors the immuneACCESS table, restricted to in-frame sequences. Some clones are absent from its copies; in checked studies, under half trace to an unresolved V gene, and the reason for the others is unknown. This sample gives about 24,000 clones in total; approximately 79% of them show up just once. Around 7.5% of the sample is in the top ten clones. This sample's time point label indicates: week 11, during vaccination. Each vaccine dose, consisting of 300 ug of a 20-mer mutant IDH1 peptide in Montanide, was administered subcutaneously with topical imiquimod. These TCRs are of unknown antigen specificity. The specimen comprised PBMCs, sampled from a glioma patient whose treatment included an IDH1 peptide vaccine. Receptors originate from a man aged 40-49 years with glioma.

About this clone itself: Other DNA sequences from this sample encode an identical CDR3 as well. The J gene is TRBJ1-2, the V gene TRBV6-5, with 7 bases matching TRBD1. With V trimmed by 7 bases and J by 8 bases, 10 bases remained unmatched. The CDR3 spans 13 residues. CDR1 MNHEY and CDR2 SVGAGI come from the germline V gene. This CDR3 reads CASTSDRASGYTF. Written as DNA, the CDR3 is TGTGCCAGCACCTCAGACAGGGCGTCGGGCTACACCTTC.

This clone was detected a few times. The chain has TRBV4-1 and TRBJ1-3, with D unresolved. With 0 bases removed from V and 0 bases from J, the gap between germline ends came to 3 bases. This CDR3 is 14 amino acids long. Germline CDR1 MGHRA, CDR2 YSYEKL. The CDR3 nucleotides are TGCGCCAGCAGCCAAGAATACTCTGGAAACACCATATATTTT. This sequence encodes CASSQEYSGNTIYF.

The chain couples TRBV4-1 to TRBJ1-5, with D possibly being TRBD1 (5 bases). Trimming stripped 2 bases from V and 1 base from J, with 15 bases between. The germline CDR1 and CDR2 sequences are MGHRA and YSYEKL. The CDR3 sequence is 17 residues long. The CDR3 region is CASSQFLGLKSNQPQHF. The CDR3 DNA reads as TGCGCCAGCAGCCAATTTCTGGGGCTAAAAAGCAATCAGCCCCAGCATTTT.

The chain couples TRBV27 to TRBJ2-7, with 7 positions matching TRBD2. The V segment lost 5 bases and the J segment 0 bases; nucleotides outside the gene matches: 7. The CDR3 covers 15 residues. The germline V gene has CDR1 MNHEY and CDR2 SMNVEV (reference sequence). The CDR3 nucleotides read TGTGCCAGCAGTCATCCAGCGGGGAGCTCCTACGAGCAGTACTTC. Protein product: CASSHPAGSSYEQYF.

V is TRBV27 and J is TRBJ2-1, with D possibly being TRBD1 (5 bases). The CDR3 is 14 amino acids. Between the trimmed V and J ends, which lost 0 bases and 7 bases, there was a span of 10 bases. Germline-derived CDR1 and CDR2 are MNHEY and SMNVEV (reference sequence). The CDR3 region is CASSLSGRRNEQFF. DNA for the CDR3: TGTGCCAGCAGTTTATCGGGGCGGCGGAATGAGCAGTTCTTC.

CDR3 DNA sequence: TGTGCCAGCAGCTCCCGGAGTGGGGACGATACGCAGTATTTT. Translated, it gives CASSSRSGDDTQYF. The chain combines TRBV5-4 with TRBJ2-3; the D call may be TRBD1 or TRBD2 (5 bases each). Germline CDR1 SGHNT, CDR2 YYREEE (reference sequence). The V and J ends lost 3 bases and 6 bases respectively, with 14 bases between them. There are 14 residues in the CDR3. The variable domain in full, completed from reference TRBV5-4 and TRBJ2-3, reads ETGVTQSPTHLIKTRGQQVTLRCSSQSGHNTVSWYQQALGQGPQFIFQYYREEENGRGNFPPRFSGLQFPNYSSELNVNALELDDSALYLCASSSRSGDDTQYFGPGTRLTVL.

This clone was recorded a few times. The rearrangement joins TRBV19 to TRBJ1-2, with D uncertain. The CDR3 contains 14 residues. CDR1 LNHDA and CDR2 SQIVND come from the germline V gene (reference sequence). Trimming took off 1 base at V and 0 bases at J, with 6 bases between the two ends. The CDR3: CASSIGAANYGYTF. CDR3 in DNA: TGTGCCAGTAGTATAGGGGCAGCTAACTATGGCTACACCTTC. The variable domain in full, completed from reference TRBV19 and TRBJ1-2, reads DGGITQSPKYLFRKEGQNVTLSCEQNLNHDAMYWYRQDPGQGLRLIYYSQIVNDFQKGDIAEGYSVSREKKESFPLTVTSAQKNPTAFYLCASSIGAANYGYTFGSGTRLTVV.

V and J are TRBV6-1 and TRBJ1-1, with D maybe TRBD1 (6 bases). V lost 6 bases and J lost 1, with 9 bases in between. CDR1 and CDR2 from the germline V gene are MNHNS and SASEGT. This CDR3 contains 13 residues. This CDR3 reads CASSTTGNTEAFF. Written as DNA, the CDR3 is TGTGCCAGCAGCACGACAGGGAACACTGAAGCTTTCTTT.

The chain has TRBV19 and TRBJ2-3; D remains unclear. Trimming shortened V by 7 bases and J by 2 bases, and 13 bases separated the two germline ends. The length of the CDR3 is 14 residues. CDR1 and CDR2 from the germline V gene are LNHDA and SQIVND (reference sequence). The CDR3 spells CASTHPQFTDTQYF. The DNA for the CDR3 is TGTGCCAGTACCCACCCGCAGTTCACAGATACGCAGTATTTT.

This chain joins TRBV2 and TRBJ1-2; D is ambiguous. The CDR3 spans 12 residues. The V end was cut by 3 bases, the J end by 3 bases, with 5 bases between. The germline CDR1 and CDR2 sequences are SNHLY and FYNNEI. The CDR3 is CASSDSYYGYTF. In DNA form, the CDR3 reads TGTGCCAGCAGTGATTCTTACTATGGCTACACCTTC.

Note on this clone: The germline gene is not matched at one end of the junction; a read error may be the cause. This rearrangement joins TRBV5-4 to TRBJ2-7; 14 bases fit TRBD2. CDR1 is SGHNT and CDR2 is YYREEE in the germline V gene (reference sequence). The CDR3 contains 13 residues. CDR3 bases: TGTGCCAGCAGCCCGGGACTAGCGGGGGTAAACTTCTTC. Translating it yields CASSPGLAGVNFF.

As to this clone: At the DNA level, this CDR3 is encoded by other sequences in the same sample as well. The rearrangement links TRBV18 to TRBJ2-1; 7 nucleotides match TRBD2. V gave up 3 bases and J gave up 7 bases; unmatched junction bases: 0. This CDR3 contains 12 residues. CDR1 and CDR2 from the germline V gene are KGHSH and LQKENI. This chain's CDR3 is CASSPGGNEQFF. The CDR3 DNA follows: TGTGCCAGCTCACCGGGAGGGAATGAGCAGTTCTTC.

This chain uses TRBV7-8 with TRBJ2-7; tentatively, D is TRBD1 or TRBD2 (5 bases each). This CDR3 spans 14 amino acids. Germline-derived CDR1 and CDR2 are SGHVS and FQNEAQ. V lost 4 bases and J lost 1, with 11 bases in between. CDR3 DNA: TGTGCCAGCAGCTCGCGTGGGGGATCCTACGAGCAGTACTTC. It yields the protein CASSSRGGSYEQYF.

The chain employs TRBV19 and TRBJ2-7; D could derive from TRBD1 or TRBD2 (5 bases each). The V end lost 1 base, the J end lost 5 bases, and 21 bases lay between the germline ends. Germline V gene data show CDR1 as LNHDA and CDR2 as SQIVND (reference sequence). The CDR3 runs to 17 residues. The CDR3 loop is CASSIVPSGPHPDEQYF. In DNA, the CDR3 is TGTGCCAGTAGTATAGTTCCGTCGGGGCCCCACCCTGACGAGCAGTACTTC.

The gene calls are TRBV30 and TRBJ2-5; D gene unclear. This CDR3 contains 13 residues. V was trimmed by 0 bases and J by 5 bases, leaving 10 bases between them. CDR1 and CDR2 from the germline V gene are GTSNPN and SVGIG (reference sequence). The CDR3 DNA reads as TGTGCCTGGAGTGTAGGTGTTCCGGAGACCCAGTACTTC. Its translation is CAWSVGVPETQYF.

CDR3 sequence reads: CASTGQPNQPQHF. CDR3 nucleotide sequence: TGTGCCAGTACCGGACAGCCAAATCAGCCCCAGCATTTT. The chain combines TRBV19 with TRBJ1-5; tentatively, D is TRBD1 (6 bases). Germline CDR1 and CDR2: LNHDA and SQIVND (reference sequence). Trimming took off 7 bases at V and 4 bases at J, with 11 bases between the two ends. The CDR3 has 13 residues. The full variable domain, with the rest looked up from reference TRBV19 and TRBJ1-5, is DGGITQSPKYLFRKEGQNVTLSCEQNLNHDAMYWYRQDPGQGLRLIYYSQIVNDFQKGDIAEGYSVSREKKESFPLTVTSAQKNPTAFYLCASTGQPNQPQHFGDGTRLSIL.

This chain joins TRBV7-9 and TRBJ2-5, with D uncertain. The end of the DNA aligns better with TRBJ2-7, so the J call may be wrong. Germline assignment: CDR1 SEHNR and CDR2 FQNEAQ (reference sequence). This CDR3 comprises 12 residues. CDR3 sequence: CASSPRPYEQYF. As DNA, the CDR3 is TGTGCCAGCAGCCCTCGCCCTTACGAGCAGTACTTC.

CDR3 residues: CASSSGLAIREDTQYF. For the CDR3, the DNA is TGCGCCAGCAGCTCGGGACTAGCGATCCGGGAAGATACGCAGTATTTT. The gene calls are TRBV5-1 and TRBJ2-3, with 10 bases lining up with TRBD2. Trimming took 3 bases from V and 5 from J; bases not matched to a gene: 9. CDR3 length: 16 residues. CDR1 and CDR2 (germline): SGHRS, YFSETQ.

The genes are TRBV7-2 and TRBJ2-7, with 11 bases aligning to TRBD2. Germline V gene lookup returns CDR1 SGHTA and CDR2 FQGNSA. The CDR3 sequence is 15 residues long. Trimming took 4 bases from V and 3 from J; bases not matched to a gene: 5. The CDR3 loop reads CASSYGLAGRYEQYF. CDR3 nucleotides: TGTGCCAGCAGCTACGGACTAGCGGGCCGCTACGAGCAGTACTTC.

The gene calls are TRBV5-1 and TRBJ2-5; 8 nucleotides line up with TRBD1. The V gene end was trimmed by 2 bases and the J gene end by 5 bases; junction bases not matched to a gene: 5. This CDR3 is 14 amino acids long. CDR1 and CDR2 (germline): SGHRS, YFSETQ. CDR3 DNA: TGCGCCAGCAGCTTTCAGGGGGCGCAGGAGACCCAGTACTTC. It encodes CASSFQGAQETQYF.

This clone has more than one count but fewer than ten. As DNA, the CDR3 is TGTGCCAGCTCACCCTGGGAGGGACAGCCCCAGCATTTT. It codes for CASSPWEGQPQHF. The chain recombines TRBV18 with TRBJ1-5; D gene unclear. The V end was cut by 3 bases, the J end by 7 bases, with 10 bases between. Looked up from germline, CDR1 is KGHSH and CDR2 is LQKENI. The CDR3 extends over 13 amino acids.

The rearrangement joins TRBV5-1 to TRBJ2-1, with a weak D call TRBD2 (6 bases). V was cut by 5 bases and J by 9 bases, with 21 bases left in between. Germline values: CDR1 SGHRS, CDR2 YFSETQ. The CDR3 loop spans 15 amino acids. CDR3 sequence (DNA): TGCGCCAGCAGAATCGAGCGGGTATCCGGGACTGAGCAGTTCTTC. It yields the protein CASRIERVSGTEQFF. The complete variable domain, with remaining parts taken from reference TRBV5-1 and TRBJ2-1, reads KAGVTQTPRYLIKTRGQQVTLSCSPISGHRSVSWYQQTPGQGLQFLFEYFSETQRNKGNFPGRFSGRQFSNSRSEMNVSTLELGDSALYLCASRIERVSGTEQFFGPGTRLTVL.

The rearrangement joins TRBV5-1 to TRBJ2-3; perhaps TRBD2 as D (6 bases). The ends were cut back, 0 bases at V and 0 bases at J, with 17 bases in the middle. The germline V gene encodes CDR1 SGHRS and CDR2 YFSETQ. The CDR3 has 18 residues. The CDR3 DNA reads TGCGCCAGCAGCTTGGCATCGGGGTCTGGGACTAGCACAGATACGCAGTATTTT. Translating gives CASSLASGSGTSTDTQYF.

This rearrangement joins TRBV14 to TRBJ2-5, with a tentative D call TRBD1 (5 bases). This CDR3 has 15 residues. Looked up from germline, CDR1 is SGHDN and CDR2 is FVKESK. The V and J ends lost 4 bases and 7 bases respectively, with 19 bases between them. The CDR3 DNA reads TGTGCCAGCAGCCCTCAAGGGGCATTGGCAGGGACCCAGTACTTC. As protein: CASSPQGALAGTQYF.

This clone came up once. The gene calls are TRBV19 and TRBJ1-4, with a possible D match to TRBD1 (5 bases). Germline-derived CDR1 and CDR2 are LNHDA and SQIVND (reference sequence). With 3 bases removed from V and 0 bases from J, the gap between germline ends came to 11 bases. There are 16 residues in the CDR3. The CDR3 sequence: CASSIRGPATNEKLFF. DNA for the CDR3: TGTGCCAGTAGTATCCGGGGACCCGCAACTAATGAAAAACTGTTTTTT.

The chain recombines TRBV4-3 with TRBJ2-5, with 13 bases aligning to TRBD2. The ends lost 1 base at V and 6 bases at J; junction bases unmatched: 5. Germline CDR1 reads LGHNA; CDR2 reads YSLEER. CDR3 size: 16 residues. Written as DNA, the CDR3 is TGCGCCAGCAGCCAAGGGACTAGCGGGAGTGTGCAGACCCAGTACTTC. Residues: CASSQGTSGSVQTQYF.

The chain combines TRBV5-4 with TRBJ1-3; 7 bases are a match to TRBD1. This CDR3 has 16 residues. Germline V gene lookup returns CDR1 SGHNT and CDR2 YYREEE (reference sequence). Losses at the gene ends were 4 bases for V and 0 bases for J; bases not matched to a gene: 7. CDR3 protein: CASSQNRGVSGNTIYF. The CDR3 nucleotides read TGTGCCAGCAGCCAAAACAGGGGCGTCTCTGGAAACACCATATATTTT.

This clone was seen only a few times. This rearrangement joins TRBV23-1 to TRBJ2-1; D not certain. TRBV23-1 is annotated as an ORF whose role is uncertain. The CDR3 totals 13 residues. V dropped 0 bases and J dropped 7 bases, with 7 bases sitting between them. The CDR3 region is CASSQSEHNEQFF. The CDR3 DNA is TGCGCCAGCAGTCAATCGGAACATAATGAGCAGTTCTTC.

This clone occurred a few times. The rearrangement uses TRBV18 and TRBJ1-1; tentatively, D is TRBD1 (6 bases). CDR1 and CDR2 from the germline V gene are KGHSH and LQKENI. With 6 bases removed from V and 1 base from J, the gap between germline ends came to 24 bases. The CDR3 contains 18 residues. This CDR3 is CASSVSVTGALENTEAFF. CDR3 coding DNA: TGTGCCAGCTCTGTCTCAGTGACGGGGGCATTAGAGAACACTGAAGCTTTCTTT.

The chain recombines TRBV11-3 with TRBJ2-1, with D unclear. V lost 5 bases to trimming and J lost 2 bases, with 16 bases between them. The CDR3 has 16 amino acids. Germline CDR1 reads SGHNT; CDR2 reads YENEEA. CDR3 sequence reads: CASSGPARTPYNEQFF. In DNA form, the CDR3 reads TGTGCCAGCAGCGGGCCTGCTCGTACACCCTACAATGAGCAGTTCTTC.

CDR3 bases: TGTGCCTGGAGCCGGGGGGGTACCGAGAATTCACCCCTCCACTTT. It is translated as CAWSRGGTENSPLHF. The genes are TRBV30 and TRBJ1-6; TRBD1 might be the D (5 bases). The CDR3 consists of 15 residues. CDR1 is GTSNPN, CDR2 SVGIG, per germline (reference sequence). V gave up 3 bases and J gave up 7 bases, with 16 bases separating them.